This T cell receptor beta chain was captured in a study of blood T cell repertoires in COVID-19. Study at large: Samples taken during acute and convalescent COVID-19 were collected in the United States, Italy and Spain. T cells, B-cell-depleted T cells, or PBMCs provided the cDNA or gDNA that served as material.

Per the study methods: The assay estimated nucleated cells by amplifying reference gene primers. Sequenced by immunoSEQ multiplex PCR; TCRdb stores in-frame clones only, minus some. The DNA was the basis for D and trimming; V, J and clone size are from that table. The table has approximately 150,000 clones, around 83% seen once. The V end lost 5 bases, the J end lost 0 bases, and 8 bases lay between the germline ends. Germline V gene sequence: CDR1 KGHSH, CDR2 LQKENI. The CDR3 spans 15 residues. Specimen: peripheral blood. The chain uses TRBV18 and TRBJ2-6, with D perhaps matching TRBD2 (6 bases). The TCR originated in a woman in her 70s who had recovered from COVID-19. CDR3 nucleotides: TGTGCCAGCTCAAGCGGGCCCTCTGGGGCCAACGTCCTGACTTTC. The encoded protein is CASSSGPSGANVLTF.